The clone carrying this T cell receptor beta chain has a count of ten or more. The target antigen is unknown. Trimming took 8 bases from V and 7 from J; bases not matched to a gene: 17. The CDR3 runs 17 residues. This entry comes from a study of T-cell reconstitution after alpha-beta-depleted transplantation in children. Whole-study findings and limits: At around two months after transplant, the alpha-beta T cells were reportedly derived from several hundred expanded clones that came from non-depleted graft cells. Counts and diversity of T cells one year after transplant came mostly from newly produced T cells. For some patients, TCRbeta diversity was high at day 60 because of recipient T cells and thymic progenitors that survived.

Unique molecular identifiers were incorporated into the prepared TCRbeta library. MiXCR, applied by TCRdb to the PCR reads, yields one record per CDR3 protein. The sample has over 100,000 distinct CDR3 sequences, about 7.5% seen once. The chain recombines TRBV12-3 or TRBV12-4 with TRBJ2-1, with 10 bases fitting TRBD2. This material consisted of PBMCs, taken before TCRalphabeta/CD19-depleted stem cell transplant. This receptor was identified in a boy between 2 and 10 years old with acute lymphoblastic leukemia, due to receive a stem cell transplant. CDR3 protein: CASQERLAGAGGNEQFF. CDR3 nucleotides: TGTGCCAGCCAAGAGCGGCTAGCGGGGGCCGGGGGGAATGAGCAGTTCTTC.